In this sample, the clone carrying this TCR beta chain turned up once. Its antigen is currently unknown. This specimen comes from a study of OX40 agonist ivuxolimab in advanced cancers. Study findings and constraints: Individuals who were partial responders at 0.1-3.0 mg/kg had clonal expansion that ranked among the lowest.

Sequenced by immunoSEQ multiplex PCR; TCRdb stores in-frame clones only, minus some. This table has 78,000 or so clones, roughly 81% appearing once. The germline CDR1 and CDR2 sequences are SGHNT and YYREEE (reference sequence). The CDR3 is 13 residues long. Trimming removed 6 bases at V and 8 bases at J, with 17 bases between. Specimen: CD4+ or CD8+ T cells sorted from blood, collected in a trial of the OX40 agonist ivuxolimab. The chain employs TRBV5-4 and TRBJ1-2; D gene unclear. The receptor's source is an adult with an advanced solid tumor such as melanoma, head and neck, liver or kidney cancer. The CDR3 sequence is CASNPTGMRGYTF. As DNA, the CDR3 is TGTGCCAGCAACCCGACCGGGATGAGAGGCTACACCTTC.